The text below deals with one TCR beta chain. The sample belongs to a study of CD8+ T cells in alopecia areata. The J segment lost 5 bases and the V segment lost 4 bases, leaving 8 bases of the junction unmatched. From germline, CDR1 is SQVTM and CDR2 ANQGSEA. The CDR3 sequence is 14 residues long. Reverse transcription of extracted RNA yielded cDNA, which provided the sequencing template. TCRdb's table, derived via immunoSEQ multiplex PCR, lists solely in-frame clones and lacks some. Counted here are approximately 180,000 clones, over 50% occurring once; the ten biggest clones make up roughly 14%. Sequenced here: CD4+ T cells sorted from blood, sampled at week 0. The sequence was obtained from a human donor with alopecia areata. The chain couples TRBV29-1 to TRBJ2-7, with 10 positions matching TRBD1. CDR3 sequence reads: CSVGDRGGRNEQYF. As DNA, the CDR3 is TGCAGCGTTGGGGACAGGGGTGGTCGTAACGAGCAGTACTTC.